These 30 T cell receptor beta chains were all obtained from the same sample, sequenced in a study of cytomegalovirus exposure and HLA in healthy donors. A multiplex PCR was run with 60 Vbeta primers and 13 Jbeta primers. Only in-frame clones appear in the TCRdb table, and some are missing; sequencing was by immunoSEQ multiplex PCR. The table lists 40,000 or so clones, approximately 80% of them singletons. The sequencing input was PBMCs. All receptors derive from a man between 25 and 39 years old in good health and CMV-seronegative.

This clone showed up just a few times. The rearrangement joins TRBV7-8 to TRBJ2-7; TRBD1 agrees at 11 bases. V was pared by 1 base and J by 0 bases, with 5 bases of the junction left unmatched. Germline CDR1 SGHVS, CDR2 FQNEAQ. The CDR3 has 17 residues. The CDR3 region is CASSLGTGGFSSYEQYF. For the CDR3, the DNA is TGTGCCAGCAGCTTAGGGACAGGGGGCTTCTCCTCCTACGAGCAGTACTTC.

This clone has only a few counts. Additional DNA sequences in this sample encode the identical CDR3. V usage is TRBV5-5 and J usage is TRBJ2-7, with TRBD1 matching 7 bases. V was clipped by 5 bases and J by 0 bases; unmatched bases: 8. Germline V CDR1 and CDR2: SGHKS, YYEKEE (reference sequence). The CDR3 spans 15 residues. Here the CDR3 DNA reads TGTGCCAGCAGTTCGGGACAGCTGAGCTCCTACGAGCAGTACTTC. Amino acids: CASSSGQLSSYEQYF.

This chain joins TRBV5-1 and TRBJ2-1, with 9 bases fitting TRBD2. Germline V CDR1 and CDR2: SGHRS, YFSETQ. The CDR3 totals 13 residues. Trimming at V came to 0 bases and at J to 8 bases, leaving 0 bases not matched to a gene. The CDR3 reads CASSLGGGDEQFF. For the CDR3, the DNA is TGCGCCAGCAGCTTGGGCGGGGGGGATGAGCAGTTCTTC.

The V and J genes are TRBV28 and TRBJ2-7, with D possibly matching TRBD1 (5 bases). V lost 5 bases, J lost 0 bases, and 17 bases lay in between. The germline gives CDR1 MDHEN, CDR2 SYDVKM. The CDR3 is made up of 16 amino acids. CDR3 protein: CASSTLDSPSSYEQYF. As DNA, the CDR3 is TGTGCCAGCAGTACTCTTGACAGTCCCAGCTCCTACGAGCAGTACTTC.

This clone appeared a few times. The V call is TRBV27, the J call TRBJ2-3; D may be TRBD2 (5 bases). Germline lookup yields CDR1 MNHEY and CDR2 SMNVEV (reference sequence). This CDR3 comprises 14 residues. V was clipped by 6 bases and J by 1 base, with 11 bases between them. The CDR3 loop is CASRLMRGTDTQYF. The CDR3 DNA reads as TGTGCCAGCAGGCTTATGCGGGGCACAGATACGCAGTATTTT.

There are a few counts of this clone. The chain uses TRBV6-5 and TRBJ2-7; weak D call: TRBD1 (5 bases). V lost 5 bases and J 6 bases, leaving 14 bases between the germline ends. CDR1 is MNHEY, CDR2 SVGAGI, per germline. This CDR3 has 13 amino acids. The CDR3 reads CASSVTARSEQYF. The CDR3 coding sequence is TGTGCCAGCAGTGTGACAGCCAGAAGCGAGCAGTACTTC.

V is TRBV4-1 and J is TRBJ2-5; 11 positions agree with TRBD2. J gave up 2 bases and V 0 bases, and 8 bases lay outside the gene matches. The CDR3 runs to 18 residues. CDR1 is MGHRA, CDR2 YSYEKL, per germline. In nucleotides, the CDR3 is TGCGCCAGCAGCCAAGAACCAGGGACTAGCGGTTATCAAGAGACCCAGTACTTC. Its protein is CASSQEPGTSGYQETQYF.

The chain carries TRBV5-1 and TRBJ1-1; D uncertain. V was clipped by 5 bases and J by 2 bases, with 19 bases between them. This CDR3 comprises 16 residues. Looked up from germline, CDR1 is SGHRS and CDR2 is YFSETQ. The CDR3 DNA sequence: TGCGCCAGCAGTTTCTTCCTCACCCGGGGTAACACTGAAGCTTTCTTT. It translates to CASSFFLTRGNTEAFF.

This clone showed up just once. An end of the junction differs from the germline gene, which may be a read error. The gene calls are TRBV7-9 and TRBJ2-5, with D perhaps TRBD1 (6 bases). This CDR3 comprises 16 residues. Germline lookup yields CDR1 SEHNR and CDR2 FQNEAQ (reference sequence). CDR3 loop: CSSSLSGHTYQETQYF. Here the CDR3 DNA reads TGTTCCAGCAGCCTTTCGGGACATACGTACCAAGAGACCCAGTACTTC.

This chain uses TRBV15 with TRBJ1-3, with D possibly TRBD1 on 6 matching bases. The CDR3 spans 16 residues. Germline V gene sequence: CDR1 LNHNV, CDR2 YYDKDF (reference sequence). V was cut by 0 bases and J by 1 base, with 10 bases left in between. This chain's CDR3 is CATSRELQGSGNTIYF. In DNA, the CDR3 is TGTGCCACCAGCAGAGAACTACAGGGTTCTGGAAACACCATATATTTT.

The genes are TRBV6-1 and TRBJ2-7; D ambiguous. Trimming stripped 6 bases from V and 11 bases from J, with 20 bases between. The length of the CDR3 is 13 residues. Germline V lookup: CDR1 MNHNS, CDR2 SASEGT. As DNA, the CDR3 is TGTGCCAGCAGAGGCACCCCCTCGAGGATTAAGTACTTC. Translating it yields CASRGTPSRIKYF.

The rearrangement joins TRBV27 to TRBJ2-7, with D possibly matching TRBD1 (6 bases). V lost 0 bases and J lost 4, with 13 bases in between. The CDR3 runs 15 residues. From germline, CDR1 is MNHEY and CDR2 SMNVEV (reference sequence). In DNA, the CDR3 is TGTGCCAGCAGTTTATCCCTCAGGGGAACATACGAGCAGTACTTC. It is translated as CASSLSLRGTYEQYF.

The chain has TRBV5-8 and TRBJ2-5, with 10 nucleotides matching TRBD2. In germline, CDR1 is SGHTS, CDR2 YDEGEE. The CDR3 spans 15 residues. V lost 0 bases to trimming and J lost 5 bases; unmatched junction nucleotides: 4. CDR3 protein: CASSLGASGSETQYF. The CDR3 bases are TGTGCCAGCAGCTTGGGTGCTAGCGGGAGTGAGACCCAGTACTTC.

This chain uses TRBV9 with TRBJ2-7, with D tentatively TRBD1 (5 bases). The germline V gene encodes CDR1 SGDLS and CDR2 YYNGEE. V shed 0 bases and J shed 3 bases, with 10 bases lying between them. The CDR3 is 14 amino acids. CDR3 loop: CASSVDGRVYEQYF. The DNA of the CDR3 is TGTGCCAGCAGCGTAGATGGCAGGGTCTACGAGCAGTACTTC. Drawing the rest from reference TRBV9 and TRBJ2-7, the complete variable domain is DSGVTQTPKHLITATGQRVTLRCSPRSGDLSVYWYQQSLDQGLQFLIQYYNGEERAKGNILERFSAQQFPDLHSELNLSSLELGDSALYFCASSVDGRVYEQYFGPGTRLTVT.

In nucleotides, the CDR3 is TGCGCCAGCAGCTTGGGACTAGTCGATGAGCAGTTCTTC. Translating it yields CASSLGLVDEQFF. The V gene is TRBV5-1, the J gene TRBJ2-1; weak D call: TRBD2 (6 bases). Trimming removed 0 bases at V and 8 bases at J, with 9 bases between. The CDR3 totals 13 residues. In germline, CDR1 is SGHRS, CDR2 YFSETQ.

This clone was detected only once. This chain links TRBV9 with TRBJ2-7; TRBD1 matches 9 bases. This CDR3 has 15 amino acids. The V gene end was trimmed by 4 bases and the J gene end by 6 bases; junction bases not matched to a gene: 11. Germline CDR1 and CDR2: SGDLS and YYNGEE. DNA of the CDR3: TGTGCCAGCAGCTCTTCCTACAGGGGGCAGGGCGAGCAGTACTTC. Protein product: CASSSSYRGQGEQYF.

This clone was seen only a few times. V and J are TRBV7-2 and TRBJ2-2, with D uncertain. V dropped 3 bases and J dropped 6 bases, with 8 bases sitting between them. CDR3 size: 13 residues. Germline loops: CDR1 SGHTA, CDR2 FQGNSA. CDR3 in amino acids: CASSFSFPGELFF. CDR3 nucleotides: TGTGCCAGCAGCTTCAGTTTCCCCGGGGAGCTGTTTTTT.

V usage is TRBV19 and J usage is TRBJ2-3; TRBD2 matches at 13 bases. Trimming at V came to 7 bases and at J to 2 bases, leaving 12 bases not matched to a gene. The CDR3 spans 18 residues. Germline V lookup: CDR1 LNHDA, CDR2 SQIVND (reference sequence). CDR3 sequence: CASMARTSGGTHTDTQYF. DNA of the CDR3: TGTGCCAGTATGGCCCGGACTAGCGGGGGAACTCACACAGATACGCAGTATTTT. The variable domain in full, with the rest retrieved from reference TRBV19 and TRBJ2-3, is DGGITQSPKYLFRKEGQNVTLSCEQNLNHDAMYWYRQDPGQGLRLIYYSQIVNDFQKGDIAEGYSVSREKKESFPLTVTSAQKNPTAFYLCASMARTSGGTHTDTQYFGPGTRLTVL.

The rearrangement joins TRBV25-1 to TRBJ2-5; perhaps TRBD1 as D (5 bases). Trimming cost V 3 bases and J 4 bases, with 12 bases left between them. Germline V gene sequence: CDR1 MGHDK, CDR2 SYGVNS. CDR3 length equals 14 residues. The CDR3 DNA is TGTGCCAGCAGTGAGGTTGACAGAACAGAGACCCAGTACTTC. It yields the protein CASSEVDRTETQYF. Full variable domain (remainder filled in from reference TRBV25-1 and TRBJ2-5): EADIYQTPRYLVIGTGKKITLECSQTMGHDKMYWYQQDPGMELHLIHYSYGVNSTEKGDLSSESTVSRIRTEHFPLTLESARPSHTSQYLCASSEVDRTETQYFGPGTRLLVL.

The chain is built from TRBV19 and TRBJ2-1, with 14 positions matching TRBD2. The CDR3 is 15 amino acids. Germline V lookup: CDR1 LNHDA, CDR2 SQIVND (reference sequence). V was clipped by 5 bases and J by 8 bases; unmatched bases: 5. The CDR3 loop reads CASSPGTSGSDEQFF. Here the CDR3 DNA reads TGTGCCAGTAGTCCCGGGACTAGCGGGAGCGATGAGCAGTTCTTC.

The chain has TRBV21-1 and TRBJ1-2. TRBV21-1 is listed as a pseudogene. CDR3 length equals 16 residues. DNA of the CDR3: TGTGCCAGCAGCAAAGCGCTCAGAGCGGAGGGGTATGGCTACACCTTC. Protein product: CASSKALRAEGYGYTF.

The chain uses TRBV7-9 and TRBJ2-1, with TRBD2 matching 11 bases. J was trimmed by 7 bases and V by 5 bases; bases with no gene match: 16. This CDR3 spans 18 amino acids. Germline V CDR1 and CDR2: SEHNR, FQNEAQ (reference sequence). In DNA form, the CDR3 reads TGTGCCAGCAGCCCCCTCGTGGGACTAGCGGCTACCTGGAATGAGCAGTTCTTC. Translated, it gives CASSPLVGLAATWNEQFF.

The V and J genes are TRBV6-1 and TRBJ2-5; D might be TRBD1 (5 bases). This CDR3 spans 14 amino acids. CDR1 and CDR2 (germline): MNHNS, SASEGT. V lost 6 bases to trimming and J lost 1 base, with 12 bases between them. The CDR3 loop is CASRWGGAQETQYF. CDR3 sequence (DNA): TGTGCCAGCAGGTGGGGTGGGGCCCAAGAGACCCAGTACTTC.

This chain connects TRBV9 to TRBJ2-1; 9 bases are shared with TRBD1. The length of the CDR3 is 16 residues. Germline V gene sequence: CDR1 SGDLS, CDR2 YYNGEE. Germline trimming cut 3 bases from V and 8 bases from J; bases unmatched to any gene: 12. CDR3 nucleotide sequence: TGTGCCAGCAGCGGTCACCGGGACAGGGATTTTTATGAGCAGTTCTTC. It is translated as CASSGHRDRDFYEQFF.

This clone was found once. The rearrangement links TRBV6-5 to TRBJ2-4, with a weak D call TRBD2 (5 bases). The CDR3 extends over 16 amino acids. Germline loops: CDR1 MNHEY, CDR2 SVGAGI. With 2 bases removed from V and 0 bases from J, the gap between germline ends came to 11 bases. DNA of the CDR3: TGTGCCAGCAGTTACGGCCTAGCACTAGCCAAAAACATTCAGTACTTC. It translates to CASSYGLALAKNIQYF.

CDR3 protein: CASSIDRDRHREITEAFF. Here the CDR3 DNA reads TGCGCCAGCAGCATAGACCGGGACAGGCATCGCGAAATCACTGAAGCTTTCTTT. The V call is TRBV5-1, the J call TRBJ1-1, with TRBD1 matching over 8 bases. Germline CDR1 and CDR2: SGHRS and YFSETQ. This CDR3 has 18 amino acids. The V segment lost 4 bases and the J segment 4 bases; nucleotides outside the gene matches: 18. Variable domain in full (rest from reference TRBV5-1 and TRBJ1-1): KAGVTQTPRYLIKTRGQQVTLSCSPISGHRSVSWYQQTPGQGLQFLFEYFSETQRNKGNFPGRFSGRQFSNSRSEMNVSTLELGDSALYLCASSIDRDRHREITEAFFGQGTRLTVV.

In this sample, this clone turned up once. V is TRBV4-3 and J is TRBJ2-1, with D possibly TRBD2 on 6 matching bases. The V gene lost 3 bases and the J gene lost 4 bases, with 10 bases spanning the gap. Per the germline V gene, CDR1 is LGHNA and CDR2 is YSLEER. The CDR3 is 14 residues long. CDR3 nucleotide sequence: TGCGCCAGCAGCCACGTGGAGGGGTACAATGAGCAGTTCTTC. Translating gives CASSHVEGYNEQFF.

The chain joins TRBV5-1 to TRBJ1-2, with D possibly matching TRBD1 (6 bases). The CDR3 is made up of 13 amino acids. The germline V gene encodes CDR1 SGHRS and CDR2 YFSETQ. Trimming cost V 3 bases and J 2 bases, with 8 bases left between them. CDR3 sequence: CASSWTENYGYTF. CDR3 coding DNA: TGCGCCAGCAGCTGGACAGAGAACTATGGCTACACCTTC.

The rearrangement links TRBV15 to TRBJ2-5, with 7 positions matching TRBD2. The CDR3 contains 17 residues. V gave up 0 bases and J gave up 5 bases; unmatched junction bases: 12. From germline, CDR1 is LNHNV and CDR2 YYDKDF (reference sequence). As DNA, the CDR3 is TGTGCCACCAGCAGAGATATCACCCCAGAGGGAGGGGAGACCCAGTACTTC. Residues: CATSRDITPEGGETQYF. The full variable domain, its missing parts supplied by reference TRBV15 and TRBJ2-5, is DAMVIQNPRYQVTQFGKPVTLSCSQTLNHNVMYWYQQKSSQAPKLLFHYYDKDFNNEADTPDNFQSRRPNTSFCFLDIRSPGLGDTAMYLCATSRDITPEGGETQYFGPGTRLLVL.

The chain is built from TRBV10-3 and TRBJ2-1; 15 nucleotides align to TRBD2. Unmatched junction bases numbered 4, after V lost 10 bases and J lost 9 bases. There are 13 residues in the CDR3. Germline V gives CDR1 ENHRY, CDR2 SYGVKD. The chain's CDR3 is CANGLAGGSEQFF. The CDR3 DNA sequence: TGTGCCAACGGACTAGCGGGAGGGAGTGAGCAGTTCTTC.